The rows below give T cell receptor beta chains drawn from one sample of a study of PD-1 blockade in classical Hodgkin lymphoma. The table came from immunoSEQ multiplex PCR; TCRdb's copy has only in-frame clones and leaves some out. The sample lists about 32,000 clones; roughly 82% were seen once. Sequenced material: peripheral blood mononuclear cells (PBMCs), taken at baseline. Source of these receptors: a human donor with classical Hodgkin lymphoma. The conserved cysteine and the conserved F or W are not part of the CDR3 here. Each record gives: V gene, J gene, CDR3 protein.

TRBV18	TRBJ2-5	ASSPPGAGETQY
TRBV5-6	TRBJ2-1	ASSGWDNEQF
TRBV11-3	TRBJ2-2	ASSLDSGRLNGELF
TRBV2	TRBJ2-5	ASSAQQGSQETQY
TRBV11-3	TRBJ2-7	ASSLVGGVYYEQY
TRBV10-3	TRBJ1-1	AISTGNTEAF
TRBV18	TRBJ1-5	ASSPAPREDQPQH
TRBV7-2	TRBJ2-5	ASSSDFQETQY
TRBV7-8	TRBJ1-2	ASSLVGGSANYGYT
TRBV12-5	TRBJ2-2	ASGLVRVEGGTGELF
TRBV19	TRBJ1-2	ASSFRDRGSYYGYT
TRBV6-1	TRBJ1-5	ASSEGEGGGNQPQH
TRBV28	TRBJ2-3	ASSTSGGADTQY
TRBV27	TRBJ1-5	ASSQPQH
TRBV18	TRBJ1-2	ASSPQSLNYGYT
TRBV5-1	TRBJ1-2	ASRPVPGTGLYGYT
TRBV2	TRBJ1-5	ASRHPGPEGQPQH
TRBV2	TRBJ2-3	ASDSTSGGPPIQY
TRBV27	TRBJ2-7	ASSLQGQGNSYEQY
TRBV18	TRBJ1-6	ASSPPNRASPLH
TRBV11-3	TRBJ1-1	ASSLRNRASTEAF
TRBV27	TRBJ2-5	ASSLFGLAVRETQY
TRBV5-1	TRBJ2-5	ASSEGTGKRETQY
TRBV13	TRBJ1-2	ASSFRGGGQDGYT
TRBV7-9	TRBJ1-2	ASSRETLANYGYT
TRBV6-6	TRBJ1-3	ATTGGGGNTIY
TRBV2	TRBJ1-3	ASSSDSSGNTIY
TRBV2	TRBJ1-6	ARMGLGIWWGSYNSPLH
TRBV28	TRBJ2-3	ASSLTGVGTDTQY
TRBV5-1	TRBJ1-3	ASSLGAQGHSGNTIY
TRBV4-2	TRBJ1-2	ASNRPGTNYGYT
TRBV5-1	TRBJ2-5	ASSSEGVETQY
TRBV6-5	TRBJ1-2	ASSPQDSYGYT
TRBV7-2	TRBJ2-7	ASSPRGAGESSYEQY
TRBV6-5	TRBJ2-2	ASRRGIPTGELF
TRBV4-2	TRBJ1-1	ASSQDKTTEAF
TRBV6-6	TRBJ1-5	ASRHHTLDQPQH
TRBV5-8	TRBJ2-1	ASSLVGGDNEQF
TRBV7-6	TRBJ2-2	ASSLSGTVNTGELF
TRBV9	TRBJ1-1	ASSDSVGQLNTEAF
TRBV6-5	TRBJ1-5	ASRPRPSVQPQH
TRBV9	TRBJ2-3	ASSVTGTSGKGTDTQY
TRBV19	TRBJ1-4	ASSRWQATNEKLF
TRBV28	TRBJ1-2	ASSSGTGTQGYGYT
TRBV10-2	TRBJ1-1	ASGRGTEAF
TRBV7-3	TRBJ2-3	ASSLMRTDTQY
TRBV7-9	TRBJ2-5	ASSPGREGETQY
TRBV9	TRBJ2-3	ASSVGTGTSGAYTDTQY
TRBV2	TRBJ1-2	ASDQDTGYT
TRBV30	TRBJ1-1	AWTRAANTEAF
TRBV5-4	TRBJ2-2	ASSSAGRGASATGELF
TRBV6-5	TRBJ2-7	ASSPSGGASYEQY
TRBV4-2	-	ASSQESQGFYEQY
TRBV7-2	TRBJ1-6	ASSTGDRGSHSPLH
TRBV28	TRBJ1-3	ASSLSVRGGNTIY